What follows are 17 T cell receptor beta chains derived from one specimen sequenced in a study of identical twins (dated by TCRdb to about 2016). Receptor amplification or capture employed 5' RACE. The run used an Illumina HiSeq 2000. TCRdb's own reprocessing of the public reads used fastp at Q25 and MiXCR and kept productive beta chains. Rows are combined by CDR3 protein, so each entry shows the most common genes and DNA. In all, the sample holds 600,000 to 700,000 distinct CDR3 sequences, and around 20% of those were seen once. The ten most abundant clones make up 4% to 4.5% of the sample. The same data also went into a second study, on T cells expressing NK-cell markers.

What was sequenced was PBMCs. The receptor set was obtained from a woman aged 18-35 years in good health.

This clonotype came up a few times. The CDR3 DNA follows: TGTGCCAGCAGCTTCGACGCCTACGAGCAGTACTTC. It is translated as CASSFDAYEQYF. The chain uses TRBV5-5 and TRBJ2-7; D remains unclear. Trimming took 2 bases from V and 2 from J, leaving 5 bases between them. Germline CDR1 and CDR2: SGHKS and YYEKEE (reference sequence). The CDR3 sequence is 12 residues long. The whole variable domain, remainder taken from reference TRBV5-5 and TRBJ2-7, is DAGVTQSPTHLIKTRGQQVTLRCSPISGHKSVSWYQQVLGQGPQFIFQYYEKEERGRGNFPDRFSARQFPNYSSELNVNALLLGDSALYLCASSFDAYEQYFGPGTRLTVT.

This clonotype appeared a few times. This chain uses TRBV15 with TRBJ2-1, with D possibly being TRBD1 or TRBD2 (5 bases each). The CDR3 spans 14 residues. Trimming stripped 1 base from V and 8 bases from J, with 12 bases between. Germline V gene sequence: CDR1 LNHNV, CDR2 YYDKDF (reference sequence). The CDR3 loop reads CATSRGGTPDEQFF. CDR3 nucleotide sequence: TGTGCCACCAGCAGAGGGGGGACCCCGGATGAGCAGTTCTTC.

The chain joins TRBV6-5 to TRBJ1-1, with D perhaps matching TRBD1 (5 bases). This CDR3 is built from 13 residues. The germline CDR1 and CDR2 sequences are MNHEY and SVGAGI. V was clipped by 4 bases and J by 12 bases, with 18 bases between them. CDR3 nucleotides: TGTGCCAGCAGTTTACAGGCGTCGGTGGGAACTTTCTTT. Translating gives CASSLQASVGTFF.

The gene calls are TRBV20-1 and TRBJ2-7; the match to TRBD2 covers 14 bases. Germline V CDR1 and CDR2: DFQATT, SNEGSKA (reference sequence). V shed 5 bases and J 6 bases; nucleotides not matched to a gene: 6. The CDR3 is 14 amino acids. This chain's CDR3 is CSASRLAGGFEQYF. CDR3 bases: TGCAGTGCTTCCCGACTAGCGGGAGGGTTCGAGCAGTACTTC.

V usage is TRBV4-3 and J usage is TRBJ2-6; 7 bases line up with TRBD1. After removal of 4 bases from V and 0 bases from J, the junction contained 12 bases not matched to a gene. This CDR3 spans 19 amino acids. The germline V gene encodes CDR1 LGHNA and CDR2 YSLEER. CDR3 nucleotide sequence: TGCGCCAGCAGCCGAAAGGACAGGAGCTCTAGCTCTGGGGCCAACGTCCTGACTTTC. This codes for CASSRKDRSSSSGANVLTF.

This clonotype has only a few counts. V is TRBV20-1 and J is TRBJ2-5; 7 bases match TRBD1. Germline loops: CDR1 DFQATT, CDR2 SNEGSKA (reference sequence). The CDR3 contains 14 residues. The ends lost 6 bases at V and 4 bases at J; junction bases unmatched: 11. The CDR3: CSAKQRTGGETQYF. As DNA, the CDR3 is TGCAGTGCGAAGCAAAGGACAGGCGGAGAGACCCAGTACTTC.

The CDR3 loop is CASSYRTEFSPYEQYF. In DNA, the CDR3 is TGTGCCAGCAGTTACCGCACCGAATTTTCCCCCTACGAGCAGTACTTC. The J gene is TRBJ2-7, the V gene TRBV6-5; no clear D gene. V was shortened by 2 bases and J by 2 bases, with 16 bases between the two germline ends. CDR1 and CDR2 from the germline V gene are MNHEY and SVGAGI. CDR3 size: 16 residues.

This clonotype was seen once. The rearrangement uses TRBV29-1 and TRBJ1-2, with D possibly matching TRBD1 (5 bases). The CDR3 is 17 amino acids. Trimming stripped 0 bases from V and 0 bases from J, with 17 bases between. Germline V gene lookup returns CDR1 SQVTM and CDR2 ANQGSEA. Here the CDR3 DNA reads TGCAGCGTTGAAGATCGCTCTGCATCGGGACCTAACTATGGCTACACCTTC. Protein product: CSVEDRSASGPNYGYTF.

The chain employs TRBV7-6 and TRBJ1-1, with D possibly being TRBD1 (5 bases). With 4 bases removed from V and 4 bases from J, the gap between germline ends came to 13 bases. There are 14 residues in the CDR3. CDR1 is SGHVS, CDR2 FNYEAQ, per germline. Here the CDR3 DNA reads TGTGCCAGCAGCTCTTTCGACAGATCCACTGAAGCTTTCTTT. It encodes CASSSFDRSTEAFF.

This chain connects TRBV2 to TRBJ2-7, with D unresolved. The length of the CDR3 is 11 residues. V shed 1 base and J shed 6 bases, with 4 bases lying between them. Germline V gives CDR1 SNHLY, CDR2 FYNNEI. The DNA of the CDR3 is TGTGCCAGCAGTGAAGTCAGCGAGCAGTACTTC. This sequence encodes CASSEVSEQYF.

This clonotype was counted at least ten times. The chain recombines TRBV20-1 with TRBJ2-5; D is possibly TRBD2 (6 bases). The CDR3 is 12 amino acids. Trimming cost V 3 bases and J 1 base, with 6 bases left between them. The germline V gene encodes CDR1 DFQATT and CDR2 SNEGSKA (reference sequence). The CDR3 spells CSARTSQETQYF. CDR3 DNA: TGCAGTGCTAGGACTAGCCAAGAGACCCAGTACTTC.

In this sample, this clonotype turned up a few times. The J gene is TRBJ2-5, the V gene TRBV10-3; unclear D gene. The germline gives CDR1 ENHRY, CDR2 SYGVKD. The germline V and J ends were trimmed by 0 bases and 5 bases, with 10 bases remaining between them. This CDR3 comprises 14 residues. The CDR3 spells CAISESKSIETQYF. The CDR3 nucleotides read TGTGCCATCAGTGAGTCAAAGAGTATCGAGACCCAGTACTTC.

This clonotype was found a few times. J is TRBJ2-1 and V is TRBV6-2 or TRBV6-3, with no clear D. The CDR3 is made up of 14 amino acids. The germline V and J ends were trimmed by 2 bases and 7 bases, with 12 bases remaining between them. Germline-derived CDR1 and CDR2 are MNHEY and SVGEGT. CDR3 in DNA: TGTGCCAGCAGTTACCTGGCCCCTAGGAATGAGCAGTTCTTC. This gives the protein CASSYLAPRNEQFF.

The chain couples TRBV20-1 to TRBJ2-5, with D uncertain. CDR1 DFQATT and CDR2 SNEGSKA come from the germline V gene (reference sequence). The CDR3 is 13 amino acids. Trimming left V 6 bases short and J 4 bases short, with 15 bases between. The CDR3 DNA is TGCAGTGCCACGTACTGGTTGGGAGAGACCCAGTACTTC. This translates into CSATYWLGETQYF.

This clonotype was observed a handful of times. The chain combines TRBV9 with TRBJ2-2; 8 bases map to TRBD1. This CDR3 contains 16 residues. With V trimmed by 5 bases and J by 3 bases, 9 bases remained unmatched. Per germline, CDR1 SGDLS and CDR2 YYNGEE. This CDR3 is CASRGKGQGDTGELFF. The CDR3 DNA follows: TGTGCCAGCAGAGGTAAAGGACAGGGAGACACCGGGGAGCTGTTTTTT.

Ten or more counts support this clonotype. The J gene is TRBJ2-7, the V gene TRBV15, with TRBD2 matching over 9 bases. The CDR3 length is 14 residues. Germline lookup yields CDR1 LNHNV and CDR2 YYDKDF (reference sequence). J gave up 9 bases and V 4 bases, and 10 bases lay outside the gene matches. CDR3 nucleotide sequence: TGTGCCACCAGCATCGGGACTAGCCCCGTCGGGCAGTACTTC. Translation: CATSIGTSPVGQYF. The variable domain in full, with the rest retrieved from reference TRBV15 and TRBJ2-7, is DAMVIQNPRYQVTQFGKPVTLSCSQTLNHNVMYWYQQKSSQAPKLLFHYYDKDFNNEADTPDNFQSRRPNTSFCFLDIRSPGLGDTAMYLCATSIGTSPVGQYFGPGTRLTVT.

The table lists this clonotype with a few counts. V gene TRBV10-2 combines with J gene TRBJ2-1; TRBD2 matches at 9 bases. In germline, CDR1 is WSHSY, CDR2 SAAADI. V dropped 6 bases and J dropped 5; count of bases not matched to a gene: 11. This CDR3 spans 16 amino acids. The CDR3 is CASRSSASGGNNEQFF. The CDR3 coding sequence is TGCGCCAGCAGATCCTCCGCCAGCGGGGGGAACAATGAGCAGTTCTTC.